Shown below are 17 T cell receptor beta chains from a single sample sequenced in a study of control samples from healthy donors and cancer patients. Generated by immunoSEQ multiplex PCR, the TCRdb table keeps only in-frame clones and is missing some. The sample's table shows some 180,000 clones. Input material: blood. These receptors all come from a woman under 40 in good health.

This rearrangement joins TRBV7-9 to TRBJ1-5; weak D call: TRBD1 (5 bases). This CDR3 is 15 amino acids long. Trimming took 6 bases from V and 3 from J, leaving 15 bases between them. Looked up from germline, CDR1 is SEHNR and CDR2 is FQNEAQ (reference sequence). CDR3 sequence reads: CASSKFQGTNQPQHF. The CDR3 nucleotides read TGTGCCAGCAGTAAGTTTCAGGGTACCAATCAGCCCCAGCATTTT.

V usage is TRBV6-6 and J usage is TRBJ1-5; tentative D call: TRBD1 (5 bases). Germline CDR1 and CDR2: MNHNY and SVGAGI (reference sequence). The CDR3 runs to 15 residues. V dropped 2 bases and J dropped 7 bases, with 15 bases sitting between them. The CDR3 region is CASSYPGSGVQPQHF. In DNA form, the CDR3 reads TGTGCCAGCAGTTACCCGGGGTCGGGGGTACAGCCCCAGCATTTT.

The chain has TRBV27 and TRBJ1-2; D ambiguous. Germline CDR1 MNHEY, CDR2 SMNVEV (reference sequence). This CDR3 comprises 15 residues. V was shortened by 6 bases and J by 0 bases, with 14 bases between the two germline ends. CDR3 coding DNA: TGTGCCAGCAGACCCATCCCCTTAGCTAACTATGGCTACACCTTC. This codes for CASRPIPLANYGYTF.

This chain links TRBV4-2 with TRBJ2-1; TRBD2 might be the D (5 bases). The ends were cut back, 0 bases at V and 1 base at J, with 13 bases in the middle. The CDR3 is 17 amino acids. In germline, CDR1 is LGHNA, CDR2 YNFKEQ. The chain's CDR3 is CASSQDEGSNSYNEQFF. The CDR3 DNA reads as TGTGCCAGCAGCCAAGATGAAGGGAGTAATTCCTACAATGAGCAGTTCTTC.

V usage is TRBV24-1 and J usage is TRBJ1-2; D remains unclear. Germline lookup yields CDR1 KGHDR and CDR2 SFDVKD. The CDR3 length is 13 residues. The V gene lost 0 bases and the J gene lost 7 bases, with 8 bases spanning the gap. The CDR3 is CATSDLEFVGYTF. Here the CDR3 DNA reads TGTGCCACCAGTGATTTGGAGTTCGTTGGCTACACCTTC.

The genes are TRBV23-1 and TRBJ1-5; D may be TRBD1 (5 bases). TRBV23-1 is an ORF, and what it does is uncertain. The V and J ends lost 0 bases and 5 bases respectively, with 8 bases between them. CDR3 size: 14 residues. The CDR3, as DNA: TGCGCCAGCAGTCAATCGGGGGGGGATCAGCCCCAGCATTTT. Amino acids: CASSQSGGDQPQHF.

The rearrangement uses TRBV20-1 and TRBJ1-5; D possibly corresponds to TRBD1 (5 bases). Trimming took off 5 bases at V and 7 bases at J, with 9 bases between the two ends. The CDR3 runs to 11 residues. The germline gives CDR1 DFQATT, CDR2 SNEGSKA (reference sequence). Here the CDR3 reads CSAAGTQPQHF. The CDR3 nucleotides are TGCAGTGCTGCCGGGACCCAGCCCCAGCATTTT.

A remark on this clone: Within the sample, other DNA sequences also encode this same CDR3. This rearrangement joins TRBV6-4 to TRBJ2-3; the match to TRBD2 covers 11 bases. This CDR3 is 16 amino acids long. The ends lost 0 bases at V and 2 bases at J; junction bases unmatched: 1. The germline CDR1 and CDR2 sequences are MRHNA and SNTAGT. CDR3 nucleotide sequence: TGTGCCAGCAGTGACTCTAGCGGGGGGGCCACAGATACGCAGTATTTT. It codes for CASSDSSGGATDTQYF.

V is TRBV27 and J is TRBJ1-6; 8 bases match TRBD1. The V gene's germline CDR1 is MNHEY and CDR2 SMNVEV (reference sequence). CDR3 length: 17 residues. V shed 2 bases and J 9 bases; nucleotides not matched to a gene: 12. The CDR3 nucleotides read TGTGCCAGCAGTTTAGTACCGGGACAGGTCAAGGGTTCACCCCTCCACTTT. It yields the protein CASSLVPGQVKGSPLHF.

The chain uses TRBV6-5 and TRBJ1-5, with 7 bases fitting TRBD1. V lost 7 bases to trimming and J lost 6 bases; unmatched junction nucleotides: 6. Germline V CDR1 and CDR2: MNHEY, SVGAGI. The CDR3 extends over 13 amino acids. The chain's CDR3 is CASTAGGRQPQHF. The CDR3 DNA reads TGTGCCAGCACCGCAGGGGGACGTCAGCCCCAGCATTTT.

V gene TRBV18 combines with J gene TRBJ1-4; D is unresolved. V was trimmed by 6 bases and J by 0 bases, leaving 14 bases between them. CDR3 length: 16 residues. CDR1 KGHSH and CDR2 LQKENI come from the germline V gene. Here the CDR3 DNA reads TGTGCCAGCTCCCCCTCTACGAGGGCAACTAATGAAAAACTGTTTTTT. Translated: CASSPSTRATNEKLFF.

A word on this clone: Different DNA sequences within this sample yield the same CDR3. V and J are TRBV27 and TRBJ1-3, with a possible D match to TRBD1 (5 bases). The CDR3 is 14 amino acids. The ends were cut back, 3 bases at V and 2 bases at J, with 8 bases in the middle. In germline, CDR1 is MNHEY, CDR2 SMNVEV (reference sequence). This CDR3 reads CASSLRGAGNTIYF. In DNA form, the CDR3 reads TGTGCCAGCAGTTTGCGGGGGGCTGGAAACACCATATATTTT.

The V call is TRBV27, the J call TRBJ2-2, with a tentative D call TRBD2 (6 bases). The V end lost 2 bases, the J end lost 6 bases, and 10 bases lay between the germline ends. Germline V gene lookup returns CDR1 MNHEY and CDR2 SMNVEV (reference sequence). This CDR3 is 14 amino acids long. Written as DNA, the CDR3 is TGTGCCAGCAGTTTAATCAGGGAGGCCGGGGAGCTGTTTTTT. It specifies CASSLIREAGELFF.

The V call is TRBV6-5, the J call TRBJ2-7, with 7 bases lining up with TRBD1. V lost 6 bases to trimming and J lost 5 bases; unmatched junction nucleotides: 4. From germline, CDR1 is MNHEY and CDR2 SVGAGI. The CDR3 is 12 amino acids. As DNA, the CDR3 is TGTGCCAGCAGGGGAGACAGGGACGAGCAGTACTTC. Protein product: CASRGDRDEQYF.

The rearrangement links TRBV5-1 to TRBJ2-1, with 7 nucleotides matching TRBD1. Germline CDR1 and CDR2: SGHRS and YFSETQ. With 5 bases clipped from V and 5 bases from J, the junction kept 7 bases outside the gene matches. The CDR3 has 14 residues. CDR3 loop: CASRVTGTDNEQFF. The CDR3, as DNA: TGCGCCAGCAGGGTCACCGGGACAGACAATGAGCAGTTCTTC.

The V and J genes are TRBV12-3 or TRBV12-4 and TRBJ2-7, with TRBD1 identical over 7 bases. The CDR3 length is 13 residues. V lost 3 bases, J lost 3 bases, and 2 bases stayed unmatched. The CDR3 region is CASSFGTDYEQYF. CDR3 nucleotides: TGTGCCAGCAGTTTTGGGACAGACTACGAGCAGTACTTC.

This chain links TRBV6-2 or TRBV6-3 with TRBJ1-4; TRBD1 might be the D (6 bases). V shed 4 bases and J shed 8 bases, with 20 bases lying between them. The CDR3 is made up of 16 amino acids. CDR1 and CDR2 from the germline V gene are MNHEY and SVGEGT. In nucleotides, the CDR3 is TGTGCCAGCAGTTTCCCCCTGACAGGCTTCAACGAAAAACTGTTTTTT. It specifies CASSFPLTGFNEKLFF.